Each of the 17 T cell receptor beta chains below was sequenced from the same sample in a study of blood T cells in healthy people across ages. Sample-barcoded 5' priming and a J-beta primer mix drove a second PCR of roughly 7 to 11 cycles. Each CDR3 protein is one row after TCRdb ran MiXCR on the 5' RACE reads. The table shows around 1.7 million distinct CDR3 sequences, with 28% occurring only once. Sequencing used blood. The receptors were gathered from a woman in her 30s in good health.

The chain is built from TRBV29-1 and TRBJ2-5, with D perhaps TRBD2 (5 bases). Germline V gives CDR1 SQVTM, CDR2 ANQGSEA. V lost 7 bases and J 5 bases, leaving 11 bases between the germline ends. The CDR3 covers 11 residues. Here the CDR3 reads CSGEREETQYF. CDR3 DNA sequence: TGCAGCGGTGAGAGGGAGGAGACCCAGTACTTC.

This clonotype has a handful of counts. The chain combines TRBV3-1 with TRBJ2-1, with 11 bases fitting TRBD2. Germline V CDR1 and CDR2: LGHDT, YNNKEL (reference sequence). The CDR3 is made up of 18 amino acids. With 0 bases clipped from V and 7 bases from J, the junction kept 11 bases outside the gene matches. The CDR3 nucleotides are TGTGCCAGCAGCCAAGAAGGGGTTTCTAGCGGGAGGCGGAATGAGCAGTTCTTC. This sequence encodes CASSQEGVSSGRRNEQFF.

This clonotype has at least ten counts. This chain uses TRBV28 with TRBJ2-4; 8 positions match TRBD1. Germline loops: CDR1 MDHEN, CDR2 SYDVKM. This CDR3 has 15 amino acids. The ends lost 4 bases at V and 0 bases at J; junction bases unmatched: 2. Here the CDR3 reads CASSSDRVAKNIQYF. Here the CDR3 DNA reads TGTGCCAGCAGTTCGGACAGGGTAGCCAAAAACATTCAGTACTTC.

Of note for this clonotype: This could be a read error, since a much larger clone is one nucleotide away. V usage is TRBV10-3 and J usage is TRBJ1-2, with D perhaps TRBD1 (5 bases). V shed 8 bases and J shed 3 bases, with 25 bases lying between them. CDR3 size: 17 residues. Germline-derived CDR1 and CDR2 are ENHRY and SYGVKD. The CDR3 DNA sequence: TGTGCCATCCCCTATACAGGAGCCAGCGCTGGGGACTATGGCTACACCTTC. Translating gives CAIPYTGASAGDYGYTF.

Concerning this clonotype itself: A much larger clonotype is one base distant, so this may be a read error. This rearrangement joins TRBV20-1 to TRBJ2-4; the D gene is possibly TRBD1 (5 bases). The DNA end is a closer match to TRBJ2-7, so the J assignment may be wrong. The CDR3 has 13 residues. CDR1 is DFQATT, CDR2 SNEGSKA, per germline (reference sequence). CDR3 bases: TGCAGTGCTAGTTTGACAGACGCCTACGAGCAGTACTTC. Protein sequence: CSASLTDAYEQYF.

Remarks on this clonotype: This sequence may be a read error, since a much larger clone differs from it by one base. The J gene is TRBJ2-5, the V gene TRBV12-5; weak D call: TRBD1 (5 bases). Trimming removed 6 bases from V and 11 bases from J, with 13 bases in between. Per the germline V gene, CDR1 is LGHNT and CDR2 is FRNRAP. The CDR3 is made up of 11 amino acids. As DNA, the CDR3 is TGTGCTAGTGGAGCAGGGATGGAGCAGTACTTC. Protein: CASGAGMEQYF.

Points on this clonotype: A much larger clone sits a single nucleotide away, making a read error possible. The chain couples TRBV6-6 to TRBJ1-1; TRBD1 matches at 7 bases. Germline values: CDR1 MNHNY, CDR2 SVGAGI (reference sequence). V was pared by 7 bases and J by 0 bases, with 5 bases of the junction left unmatched. The CDR3 spans 14 residues. The CDR3 DNA reads as TGTGCCAGCACCGCACAGGGGATGAACACTGAAGCTTTCTTT. As protein: CASTAQGMNTEAFF.

This clonotype was seen more than once but under ten times. The chain employs TRBV28 and TRBJ2-5, with TRBD2 matching over 11 bases. With the DNA end fitting TRBJ2-7 better, the J assignment may be wrong. CDR1 is MDHEN and CDR2 is SYDVKM in the germline V gene. This CDR3 is built from 17 residues. CDR3: CASSSPLIGTSGYEQYF. The DNA of the CDR3 is TGTGCCAGCAGTTCCCCGCTAATCGGGACTAGCGGATACGAGCAGTACTTC.

This clonotype has more than one count but fewer than ten. Sequence at one end of the junction differs from germline and may be a read error. The chain joins TRBV12-3 or TRBV12-4 to TRBJ1-2; TRBD1 aligns across 7 bases. CDR3 length equals 13 residues. The CDR3 coding sequence is TGTGCCGGCAGTTTGCGACAGGGCGATGGCTACACCTTC. Protein: CAGSLRQGDGYTF.

This clonotype has more than one count but fewer than ten. The chain employs TRBV12-3 or TRBV12-4 and TRBJ2-5, with 10 bases identical to TRBD2. There are 16 residues in the CDR3. J was trimmed by 6 bases and V by 3 bases; bases with no gene match: 10. CDR3: CASSFSGGLTAQTQYF. CDR3 nucleotide sequence: TGTGCCAGCAGTTTTAGCGGGGGGCTTACCGCGCAGACCCAGTACTTC.

Regarding this clonotype: The junction shows a germline mismatch at one end, possibly a read error. The rearrangement joins TRBV9 to TRBJ2-1; 7 positions agree with TRBD1. Germline V CDR1 and CDR2: SGDLS, YYNGEE. CDR3 length equals 15 residues. CDR3 DNA sequence: TGTGCCGGCAGCGTAGTACAGGGGACCTACAATGAGCAGTTCTTC. Translated, it gives CAGSVVQGTYNEQFF.

This clonotype was counted only a few times. This chain connects TRBV20-1 to TRBJ1-6; weak D call: TRBD1 (6 bases). This CDR3 has 16 amino acids. V lost 5 bases, J lost 7 bases, and 21 bases lay in between. Germline lookup yields CDR1 DFQATT and CDR2 SNEGSKA (reference sequence). Here the CDR3 DNA reads TGCAGTGCTCTCGAGGGGGGCAGGGCCGCCAATTCACCCCTCCACTTT. It encodes CSALEGGRAANSPLHF.

This clonotype was counted only a few times. The V gene is TRBV7-2, the J gene TRBJ2-3; a weak D match, TRBD2 (6 bases). In germline, CDR1 is SGHTA, CDR2 FQGNSA. The V and J ends lost 3 bases and 5 bases respectively, with 12 bases between them. The CDR3 has 14 residues. The CDR3 region is CASSFRGIIDTQYF. The CDR3, as DNA: TGTGCCAGCAGCTTCCGCGGGATTATAGATACGCAGTATTTT.

In the case of this clonotype: The germline gene is not matched at one end of the junction; a read error may be the cause. This chain uses TRBV28 with TRBJ2-3, with D perhaps matching TRBD2 (6 bases). Germline assignment: CDR1 MDHEN and CDR2 SYDVKM. This CDR3 region has 14 residues. The CDR3 DNA follows: TGTGCCGGCAGCCCGGCGGGGCGCACAGATACGCAGTATTTT. Protein: CAGSPAGRTDTQYF.

Regarding this clonotype: A far larger clone differs by one base, so this is likely a read error. The chain is built from TRBV13 and TRBJ1-2; possible D gene TRBD1, 6 bases. The V gene lost 5 bases and the J gene lost 4 bases, with 11 bases spanning the gap. Germline CDR1 reads PRHDT; CDR2 reads FYEKMQ (reference sequence). There are 13 residues in the CDR3. The CDR3 DNA reads as TGTGCCAGCAGCCCGGGACACGGCTATGGCTACACCTTC. Its translation is CASSPGHGYGYTF.

This clonotype was found a few times. This sequence joins TRBV9 and TRBJ2-3; D gene ambiguous. CDR1 SGDLS and CDR2 YYNGEE come from the germline V gene. The CDR3 spans 13 residues. V lost 0 bases, J lost 3 bases, and 5 bases lay in between. This CDR3 reads CASSVGWTDTQYF. For the CDR3, the DNA is TGTGCCAGCAGCGTAGGATGGACAGATACGCAGTATTTT.

The chain carries TRBV9 and TRBJ2-5; D is ambiguous. The CDR3 covers 14 residues. Deletions cut 1 base from V and 3 bases from J, with 10 bases between. Germline CDR1 reads SGDLS; CDR2 reads YYNGEE. CDR3 in DNA: TGTGCCAGCAGCGTAATGAATGGGGAAGAGACCCAGTACTTC. It is translated as CASSVMNGEETQYF.